The 2 T cell receptor beta chains reported below all come from one sample, sequenced in a study of cytomegalovirus exposure and HLA in healthy donors. The PCR employed 60 Vbeta primers together with 13 Jbeta primers. Clones were sequenced by immunoSEQ multiplex PCR, and TCRdb holds only the in-frame ones, with some missing. This specimen shows more than 140,000 clones; the ten leading clones hold about 2%. Sequencing was performed on PBMCs. The receptors come from a young woman in good health and CMV-seronegative.

The CDR3 DNA is TGTGCCAGCAGTTATGTTCCCCCATCACCCCTCCACTTT. Residues: CASSYVPPSPLHF. The J gene is TRBJ1-6, the V gene TRBV6-5; D remains ambiguous. Trimming took off 3 bases at V and 10 bases at J, with 10 bases between the two ends. Germline lookup yields CDR1 MNHEY and CDR2 SVGAGI. The CDR3 is made up of 13 amino acids.

The chain combines TRBV9 with TRBJ2-1; 8 positions match TRBD2. CDR1 and CDR2 (germline): SGDLS, YYNGEE. The length of the CDR3 is 15 residues. J was trimmed by 5 bases and V by 0 bases; bases with no gene match: 4. CDR3 protein: CASSVGAGGNNEQFF. CDR3 DNA: TGTGCCAGCAGCGTAGGGGCGGGAGGAAACAATGAGCAGTTCTTC.